This paragraph reports one TCR beta chain. Its target antigen remains unknown. Nothing much larger sits one base from this clone, and base qualities are not available. The CDR3 regions of human TCRbeta chains were analyzed by immunosequencing. As for the original processing: Repertoire TCRs were matched against a reference library of SARS-CoV-2-specific TCRs generated with the MIRA antigen-specificity platform. Breadth was defined as the fraction of unique TCRs that were SARS-CoV-2-associated. Depth was defined as the fraction of total T cells that were SARS-CoV-2-associated. Using the MIRA data, each spike-specific TCR was assigned both to the spike region to which the TCR was reactive and to a CD4 or CD8 class. Log10-transformed breadth and depth values were compared by one-way ANOVA with Sidak's multiple comparisons tests. TCRdb's version of the immuneACCESS table is confined to in-frame rearrangements and falls short of the full clone set. An unresolved V gene accounts for under half of the shortfall where checked; the remainder is of unknown origin. The V and J calls and clone size are taken from that table; D and trimming were inferred from the DNA. Here the sample has 120,000 to 150,000 clones; approximately 95% occur a single time. The ten most abundant clones make up 0.85% to 0.95% of the sample.

From a lookup of the germline V gene (reference sequence), CDR1 and CDR2 are SSHAT and FNYEAQ. The CDR3 runs 14 residues from the cysteine to the phenylalanine. Only the CDR3 part of the read is kept: 42 bases, read in frame from the first base. Trimming removed 3 bases from V and 9 bases from J, leaving 17 bases between the germline ends. Taken with the paper, the label for time point translates to: baseline before first vaccination. What the treatment or condition label conveys for this sample: meningococcal conjugate vaccine given as trial control. The vaccinee samples were drawn from two UK trials, COV001 and COV002, one of which was a single-blind randomized controlled phase 2/3 trial testing AZD1222 (ChAdOx1 nCoV-19) in healthy adults. For TCRbeta chain sequencing, PBMC samples from trial participants were taken at day 0 and at day 28 after the second dose. The source of the sample is a study of T cell responses to AZD1222 COVID-19 vaccine (TCRdb year 2021). General notes on the study: TCR sequencing covered 230 to 250 trial participants: about 210 given two doses of AZD1222 and about 26 given two doses of MenACWY control vaccine. Trial participants were enrolled into age subgroups of 18-55, 56-69 and 70-plus years, which contained roughly 150, 30 and 60 TCR-sequenced participants, respectively. Overall study outcomes, separate from this receptor: The vaccine-associated CD4 TCRs covered the entire spike protein, and the dominant responses fell in regions 160-218 and 743-854. After two AZD1222 doses, both the breadth and the depth of spike-specific TCRs were significantly higher than at day 0 and than in MenACWY recipients. No day 14 peak-response samples were available, so repertoires were characterized only after the peak T cell response. Participants were mostly white British, with more females than males. The authors suggested clonal diversity may have been underestimated. In the small 56-69-year group, the increase in depth fell short of significance, most likely because of low power. Conclusions about previously exposed vaccinees are limited because only six or seven AZD1222 recipients were SARS-CoV-2 seropositive at baseline. Nearly half of unique spike-specific TCRs reportedly recognized epitopes outside regions mutated in the B.1.351 and B.1.1.7 variants.

This TCR came from an adult in good health. Sequenced here: peripheral blood, sampled on day 0 of MenACWY control vaccination. The receptor chain draws on TRBV7-7 and TRBJ2-5; the D gene is unclear. The nucleotide sequence is given as TGTGCCAGCAGCTTGACGGCCGCGCAGAGCGCCCAGTACTTC. This translates into CASSLTAAQSAQYF.